The rows below give T cell receptor beta chains drawn from one sample of a study of shared clonotypes between healthy human individuals. The assay was immunoSEQ multiplex PCR, and TCRdb's table has in-frame clones only and misses some. The data show under 600,000 clones, more than 95% seen once. Sequencing input: naive CD4+ T cells sorted from blood. The receptors here all came from a woman aged 30 to 39 in good health. Both conserved end residues are part of each CDR3. The order of the fields is D gene, J gene, clone size, V gene, CDR3 protein, CDR3 DNA. A D gene is named only where the DNA matches it firmly. For some rows the clone size is stated as once, few or many, or as a class when expanded; others skip it.

>TRBD1|TRBJ2-5|.|TRBV28
CASSWGRGYQETQYF
TGTGCCAGCAGTTGGGGCAGGGGGTACCAAGAGACCCAGTACTTC
>TRBD2|TRBJ2-7|.|TRBV7-2
CASSLARLAGGGYEQYF
TGTGCCAGCAGCTTAGCCCGCCTAGCGGGAGGGGGGTACGAGCAGTACTTC
>.|TRBJ1-1|.|TRBV19
CASNTGFGNTEAFF
TGTGCCAGTAATACAGGGTTCGGGAACACTGAAGCTTTCTTT
>TRBD1|TRBJ2-2|.|TRBV18
CASSPRRTGGTPLKNTGELFF
TGTGCCAGCTCACCACGACGGACAGGGGGCACCCCTCTCAAGAACACCGGGGAGCTGTTTTTT
>TRBD1|TRBJ1-2|.|TRBV4-1
CASSHLQGNYGYTF
TGCGCCAGCAGCCACTTACAGGGGAACTATGGCTACACCTTC
>.|TRBJ2-5|.|TRBV19
CASRPGGEETQYF
TGTGCCAGTAGACCTGGGGGCGAGGAGACCCAGTACTTC
>.|TRBJ2-5|once|TRBV7-9
CASSLGLFAPETQYF
TGTGCCAGCAGCCTCGGTCTATTCGCTCCTGAGACCCAGTACTTC
>TRBD2|TRBJ2-7|.|TRBV5-1
CASSLVSGSSEQYF
TGCGCCAGCAGCTTGGTTAGCGGGAGTAGTGAGCAGTACTTC
>.|TRBJ2-1|.|TRBV6-6
CASSYKGEIQFF
TGTGCCAGCAGTTATAAGGGGGAGATTCAGTTCTTC
>.|TRBJ1-2|.|TRBV28
CASSLNYGYTF
TGTGCCAGCAGCCTAAACTATGGCTACACCTTC
>.|TRBJ1-1|.|TRBV11-2
CASRQDWNTEAFF
TGTGCCAGCAGGCAGGACTGGAACACTGAAGCTTTCTTT
>.|TRBJ2-5|.|TRBV29-1
CSAHRDGETQYF
TGCAGCGCTCACCGAGATGGGGAGACCCAGTACTTC
>.|TRBJ1-5|.|TRBV28
CASSFGVSFTQPQHF
TGTGCCAGCAGTTTCGGGGTCTCATTCACCCAACCCCAGCATTTT
>TRBD2|TRBJ2-5|.|TRBV5-1
CASSLGTSGQETQYF
TGCGCCAGCAGCCTCGGGACTAGCGGACAAGAGACCCAGTACTTC
>.|TRBJ1-2|.|TRBV10-3
CATQSNYGYTF
TGTGCCACTCAGAGTAACTATGGCTACACCTTC
>.|TRBJ2-2|.|TRBV5-1
CASSLSTVNTGELFF
TGCGCCAGCAGCTTGTCTACAGTAAACACCGGGGAGCTGTTTTTT
>.|TRBJ2-7|.|TRBV4-1
CASSQPRRGGTYEQYF
TGCGCCAGCAGCCAACCACGCAGGGGGGGGACCTACGAGCAGTACTTC
>.|TRBJ2-3|.|TRBV28
CASSLVEGDTYF
TGTGCCAGCAGTTTAGTCGAGGGGGACACGTATTTT
>.|TRBJ2-5|.|TRBV5-1
CASSSPKEGKETQYF
TGCGCCAGCAGCTCGCCTAAAGAGGGGAAAGAGACCCAGTACTTC
>TRBD1|TRBJ2-5|.|TRBV28
CASSPLGQGAKRKETQYF
TGTGCCAGCAGCCCTCTGGGACAGGGGGCGAAAAGGAAAGAGACCCAGTACTTC
>.|TRBJ1-5|.|TRBV27
CASSFVLNQPQHF
TGTGCCAGCAGTTTCGTCCTAAATCAGCCCCAGCATTTT
>TRBD1|TRBJ2-1|.|TRBV18
CASSPRVGDSSYNEQFF
TGTGCCAGCTCACCACGGGTCGGGGACAGCTCCTACAATGAGCAGTTCTTC
>TRBD2|TRBJ2-7|.|TRBV6-5
CAFLRGTSGTYEQYF
TGTGCCTTCTTAAGGGGGACTAGCGGAACCTACGAGCAGTACTTC
>.|TRBJ2-3|.|TRBV30
CAWTVGGGTDTQYF
TGTGCCTGGACCGTGGGCGGGGGCACAGATACGCAGTATTTT
>TRBD2|TRBJ2-7|.|TRBV7-2
CASSPPPAGVYEQYF
TGTGCCAGCAGCCCCCCGCCAGCGGGAGTCTACGAGCAGTACTTC
>.|TRBJ2-1|.|TRBV29-1
CSVPQGFDEQFF
TGCAGCGTTCCACAGGGTTTCGATGAGCAGTTCTTC
>.|TRBJ1-5|.|TRBV19
CASSIESLNQPQHF
TGTGCCAGTAGTATTGAGTCCCTTAATCAGCCCCAGCATTTT
>.|TRBJ2-1|.|TRBV28
CASSSPHEQFF
TGTGCCAGCAGTAGCCCCCATGAGCAGTTCTTC
>.|TRBJ2-7|.|TRBV7-9
CASSLQIPPYEQYF
TGTGCCAGCAGCTTACAAATTCCCCCCTACGAGCAGTACTTC
>.|TRBJ2-5|.|TRBV19
CASSKGRDGQETQYF
TGTGCCAGTAGTAAAGGCCGGGACGGGCAAGAGACCCAGTACTTC
>.|TRBJ1-4|.|TRBV5-1
CASSGNPGHRATNEKLFF
TGCGCCAGCAGCGGGAATCCGGGACACCGTGCAACTAATGAAAAACTGTTTTTT
>.|TRBJ1-5|.|TRBV2
CASTNRQGNQPQHF
TGTGCCAGCACCAATAGGCAGGGCAATCAGCCCCAGCATTTT
>.|TRBJ1-1|.|TRBV20-1
CSVEDTEAFF
TGCAGTGTAGAGGACACTGAAGCTTTCTTT
>.|TRBJ1-5|once|TRBV5-1
CASSLDRAGQPQHF
TGCGCCAGCAGCTTGGACAGGGCTGGTCAGCCCCAGCATTTT
>.|TRBJ1-4|.|TRBV9
CASSAHPGRFNEKLFF
TGTGCCAGCAGCGCCCACCCGGGACGGTTTAATGAAAAACTGTTTTTT
>TRBD2|TRBJ2-7|once|TRBV19
CASSGLAGGLSYEQYF
TGTGCCAGTAGCGGGCTAGCGGGAGGACTCTCCTACGAGCAGTACTTC
>TRBD2|TRBJ2-7|once|TRBV25-1
CASSEGGEKERGEQYF
TGTGCCAGCAGTGAAGGGGGGGAAAAGGAGCGGGGAGAGCAGTACTTC
>.|TRBJ2-5|.|TRBV28
CASSSSVGGWQETQYF
TGTGCCAGCAGTTCCAGTGTAGGGGGGTGGCAAGAGACCCAGTACTTC
>.|TRBJ2-5|.|TRBV19
CASSMRQETQYF
TGTGCCAGTAGTATGAGGCAAGAGACCCAGTACTTC
>TRBD1|TRBJ2-7|.|TRBV27
CASSLDRGQYEQYF
TGTGCCAGCAGCCTGGACAGGGGGCAATACGAGCAGTACTTC
>TRBD1|TRBJ2-7|.|TRBV2
CASTTGTGWGEQYF
TGTGCCAGCACCACCGGGACAGGGTGGGGCGAGCAGTACTTC
>.|TRBJ1-2|.|TRBV15
CATSRDGQRETF
TGTGCCACCAGCAGAGATGGACAGCGTGAAACCTTC
>.|TRBJ2-3|.|TRBV19
CATNVGFTDTQYF
TGTGCCACCAACGTAGGCTTCACAGATACGCAGTATTTT
>TRBD2|TRBJ2-2|.|TRBV18
CASSPVELAGAANTGELFF
TGTGCCAGCTCACCAGTTGAATTAGCGGGTGCCGCGAACACCGGGGAGCTGTTTTTT
>.|TRBJ1-1|.|TRBV18
CASSPRVSSEAFF
TGTGCCAGCTCACCACGGGTAAGCTCTGAAGCTTTCTTT
>TRBD2|TRBJ2-7|.|TRBV6-1
CAMTTSGRVREQYF
TGTGCCATGACGACTAGCGGGAGGGTCCGGGAGCAGTACTTC
>.|TRBJ2-3|.|TRBV4-1
CASSQGMGRGSDTQYF
TGCGCCAGCAGCCAAGGAATGGGGAGGGGGTCAGATACGCAGTATTTT
>TRBD2|TRBJ2-1|.|TRBV7-6
CASSPTGTSYNEQFF
TGTGCCAGCAGCCCCACAGGGACTAGCTACAATGAGCAGTTCTTC
>TRBD1|TRBJ2-7|.|TRBV6-6
CASSYYQGAYEQYF
TGTGCCAGCAGTTACTATCAGGGGGCCTACGAGCAGTACTTC
>.|TRBJ2-7|.|TRBV4-1
CASSQDRVAPYEQYF
TGCGCCAGCAGCCAAGATCGGGTAGCTCCCTACGAGCAGTACTTC
>.|TRBJ2-7|.|TRBV27
CASSSMRGVYEQYF
TGTGCCAGCAGTTCCATGCGAGGGGTCTACGAGCAGTACTTC
>.|TRBJ2-5|.|TRBV18
CASSPQAGLETQYF
TGTGCCAGCTCACCACAGGCAGGGCTGGAGACCCAGTACTTC
>.|TRBJ2-5|.|TRBV29-1
CSANRGTAQETQYF
TGCAGCGCTAACCGCGGGACGGCTCAAGAGACCCAGTACTTC
>.|TRBJ1-4|.|TRBV30
CAWTQGGNEKLFF
TGTGCCTGGACACAGGGAGGAAATGAAAAACTGTTTTTT
>.|TRBJ2-1|.|TRBV11-2
CASSTSRPINEQFF
TGTGCCAGCAGTACCTCGAGGCCGATCAATGAGCAGTTCTTC
>.|TRBJ2-2|.|TRBV7-5
CVRSLAADRGNTGELFF
TGTGTCAGAAGCTTAGCCGCGGACAGGGGAAACACCGGGGAGCTGTTTTTT
>TRBD2|TRBJ2-5|once|TRBV15
CATSRLAGGQETQYF
TGTGCCACCAGTAGACTAGCGGGAGGCCAAGAGACCCAGTACTTC